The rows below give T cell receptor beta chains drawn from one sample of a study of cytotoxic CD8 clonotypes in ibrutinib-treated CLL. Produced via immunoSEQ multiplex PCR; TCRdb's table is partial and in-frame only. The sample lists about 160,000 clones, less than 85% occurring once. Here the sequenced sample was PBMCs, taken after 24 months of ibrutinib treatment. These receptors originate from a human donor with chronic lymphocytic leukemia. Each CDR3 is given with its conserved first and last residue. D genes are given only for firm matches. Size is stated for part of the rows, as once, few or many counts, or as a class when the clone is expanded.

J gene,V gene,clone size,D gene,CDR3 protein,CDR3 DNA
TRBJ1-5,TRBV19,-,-,CASSTPDRRNQPQHF,TGTGCCAGTAGTACCCCCGACAGGCGCAATCAGCCCCAGCATTTT
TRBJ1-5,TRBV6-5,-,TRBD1,CASSYAGQGGQPQHF,TGTGCCAGCAGTTACGCTGGACAGGGAGGTCAGCCCCAGCATTTT
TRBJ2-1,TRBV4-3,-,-,CASSQVGIYNEQFF,TGCGCCAGCAGCCAAGTGGGGATTTACAATGAGCAGTTCTTC
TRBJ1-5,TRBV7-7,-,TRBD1,CASSLVQGWCNQPQHF,TGTGCCAGCAGCTTAGTACAGGGGTGGTGCAATCAGCCCCAGCATTTT
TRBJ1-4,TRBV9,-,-,CASNVDESEKLFF,TGTGCCAGCAACGTGGATGAATCTGAAAAACTGTTTTTT
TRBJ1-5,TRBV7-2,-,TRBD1,CASSLEGQTRQPQHF,TGTGCCAGCAGCTTAGAGGGACAGACTCGTCAGCCCCAGCATTTT
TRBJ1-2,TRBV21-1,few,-,CAGPEGDYGYTF,TGTGCCGGTCCCGAGGGAGACTATGGCTACACCTTC
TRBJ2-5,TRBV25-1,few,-,CASSESGKGKETQYF,TGTGCCAGCAGTGAATCGGGAAAGGGAAAAGAGACCCAGTACTTC
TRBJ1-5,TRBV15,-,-,CATSRLLGGQSNQPQHF,TGTGCCACCAGCAGGCTACTAGGGGGGCAAAGCAATCAGCCCCAGCATTTT
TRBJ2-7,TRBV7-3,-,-,CASSLYNSYEQYF,TGTGCCAGCAGCTTATATAACTCCTACGAGCAGTACTTC
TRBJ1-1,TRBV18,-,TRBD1,CASSPQGAYTEAFF,TGTGCCAGCTCACCACAGGGGGCCTACACTGAAGCTTTCTTT
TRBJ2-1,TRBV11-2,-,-,CASRFSTGIANEQFF,TGTGCCAGCAGATTTTCTACAGGGATCGCGAATGAGCAGTTCTTC
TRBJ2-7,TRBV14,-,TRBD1,CASSPRTGASYEQYF,TGTGCCAGCAGCCCACGGACAGGGGCCTCCTACGAGCAGTACTTC
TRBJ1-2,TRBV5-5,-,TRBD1,CASTGFRQGDYGYTF,TGTGCCAGCACAGGGTTTCGACAGGGAGACTATGGCTACACCTTC
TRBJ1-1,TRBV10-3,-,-,CAISLLAGDRVAFF,TGTGCCATCAGTCTCCTTGCGGGCGATCGGGTAGCTTTCTTT
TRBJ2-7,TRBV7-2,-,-,CASSSLQGSYEQYF,TGTGCCAGCAGCTCCTTACAGGGCTCCTACGAGCAGTACTTC
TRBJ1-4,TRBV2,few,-,CASSDSATNEKLFF,TGTGCCAGCAGTGATTCGGCAACTAATGAAAAACTGTTTTTT
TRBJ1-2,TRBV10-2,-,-,CASSLTGQVRGYTF,TGCGCCAGCAGTCTGACGGGGCAGGTGCGTGGCTACACCTTC
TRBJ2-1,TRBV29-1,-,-,CSVGAGNEQFF,TGCAGCGTTGGGGCAGGGAATGAGCAGTTCTTC
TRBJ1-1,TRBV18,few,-,CASSPNGVNTEAFF,TGTGCCAGCTCACCCAATGGGGTTAACACTGAAGCTTTCTTT
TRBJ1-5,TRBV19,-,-,CASRLQGNQPQHF,TGTGCCAGTAGACTACAGGGTAATCAGCCCCAGCATTTT
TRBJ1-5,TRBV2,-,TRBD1,CASRETGRNQPQHF,TGTGCCAGCAGGGAGACAGGGCGGAATCAGCCCCAGCATTTT
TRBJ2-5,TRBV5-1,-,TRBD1,CASSPQGLETQYF,TGCGCCAGCAGCCCACAGGGGTTAGAGACCCAGTACTTC
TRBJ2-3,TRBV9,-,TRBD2,CASSVAPSGGAPDTQYF,TGTGCCAGCAGCGTAGCTCCTAGCGGGGGGGCCCCAGATACGCAGTATTTT